This TCR beta chain is drawn from a study of radiation and T cells in renal cell carcinoma. Study-wide results and caveats: In blood, top tumor clones expanded by 2 weeks, shrinking by 4.

CDR1 is SQVTM, CDR2 ANQGSEA, per germline. V was cut by 2 bases and J by 2 bases, with 6 bases left in between. CDR3 size: 12 residues. The sample's time point: blood 2 weeks post-SBRT. The treatment was: 15 Gy SBRT to primary tumor, nephrectomy 4 weeks later. Profiling relied on immunoSEQ multiplex PCR, and the TCRdb table lists in-frame clones only, not all of them. The table shows 100,000 to 150,000 clones, with 88% occurring only once. Turning to this clone: The antigen is not known.

The source material was blood, sampled from a patient whose treatment included radiotherapy and nephrectomy. The rearrangement joins TRBV29-1 to TRBJ1-2; D not resolved. This TCR was sampled from a woman between 70 and 85 years old with renal cell carcinoma. CDR3 residues: CSVETVNYGYTF. CDR3 in DNA: TGCAGCGTTGAAACCGTCAACTATGGCTACACCTTC.